The table lists the clone carrying this TCR beta chain with a few counts. This CDR3 is built from 15 residues. Germline CDR1 SGHTA, CDR2 FQGNSA. The V and J ends lost 5 bases and 2 bases respectively, with 16 bases between them. This entry is derived from a study of patients and donors after allogeneic stem cell transplantation. TCRdb recomputed calls from the RT-PCR reads with MiXCR, one row per CDR3 protein. The sample includes roughly 960,000 distinct CDR3 sequences, 15% to 20% of them seen just once. The chain is built from TRBV7-2 and TRBJ2-7, with D possibly being TRBD2 (5 bases). This TCR came from a human donor who was either an allogeneic HSCT recipient or a stem cell or donor lymphocyte infusion donor (not recorded which). It is not recorded whose cells these are; they may come from a transplant donor. The specimen was blood, either unsorted or a sorted T cell fraction (not recorded which). CDR3 sequence (DNA): TGTGCCAGCAGCCCGTGGCGGGCCAAACCCTACGAGCAGTACTTC. Translating it yields CASSPWRAKPYEQYF.